This TCR beta chain appears in the sequencing data of a study of metastatic and nonmetastatic thyroid tumors. Across the study: The comparison covered peripheral blood and tumor or nodule tissue in malignant and benign thyroid patients.

The CDR3 is made up of 14 amino acids. CDR1 and CDR2 (germline): MNHEY, SVGEGT. V was trimmed by 2 bases and J by 0 bases, leaving 5 bases between them. Each patient came to thyroid surgery without any prior treatment (of any kind). TCRdb called clones again from the PCR reads with MiXCR. This sample has thousands of clones, with 32% found just once. The sequence derives from a female donor with papillary thyroid cancer or a benign thyroid nodule (not recorded which). Some clones in this sample may be carry-over from other donors' samples. The source material was adjacent normal tissue. V gene TRBV6-2 or TRBV6-3 combines with J gene TRBJ1-5; D gene unclear. The DNA of the CDR3 is TGTGCCAGCAGTTACCGGTATAGCAATCAGCCCCAGCATTTT. It specifies CASSYRYSNQPQHF.